The present T cell receptor beta chain was sequenced within a study of blood T cell repertoires in COVID-19. Germline V gives CDR1 MNHEY, CDR2 SMNVEV (reference sequence). The CDR3 is 16 residues long. With V trimmed by 7 bases and J by 7 bases, 13 bases remained unmatched. Per the authors' pipeline: Reference gene primer amplification gave nucleated cell count estimates. The method was immunoSEQ multiplex PCR; TCRdb's version includes in-frame clones alone and lacks a portion of them. From that table come the V and J calls and clone size; the DNA was used to work out D and trimming. The data hold 20,000 to 30,000 clones, with roughly 85% observed a single time.

J is TRBJ1-6 and V is TRBV27; 7 bases agree with TRBD1. Sequencing was performed on peripheral blood. This sequence originates from a human donor in a cohort sampled during active COVID-19. CDR3 residues: CASTELQGVGNSPLHF. The CDR3 DNA reads as TGTGCCAGCACCGAACTTCAGGGGGTAGGAAATTCACCCCTCCACTTT.